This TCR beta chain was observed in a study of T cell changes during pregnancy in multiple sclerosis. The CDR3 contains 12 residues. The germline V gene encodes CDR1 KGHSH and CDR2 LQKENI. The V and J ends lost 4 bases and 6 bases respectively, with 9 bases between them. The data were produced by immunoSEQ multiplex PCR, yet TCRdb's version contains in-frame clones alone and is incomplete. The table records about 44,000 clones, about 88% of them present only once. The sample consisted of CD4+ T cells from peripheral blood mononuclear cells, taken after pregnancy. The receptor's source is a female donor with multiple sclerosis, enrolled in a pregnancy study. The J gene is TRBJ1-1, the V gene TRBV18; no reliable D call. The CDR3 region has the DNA TGTGCCAGCTCACGGGCTGGCTCTGAAGCTTTCTTT. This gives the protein CASSRAGSEAFF.